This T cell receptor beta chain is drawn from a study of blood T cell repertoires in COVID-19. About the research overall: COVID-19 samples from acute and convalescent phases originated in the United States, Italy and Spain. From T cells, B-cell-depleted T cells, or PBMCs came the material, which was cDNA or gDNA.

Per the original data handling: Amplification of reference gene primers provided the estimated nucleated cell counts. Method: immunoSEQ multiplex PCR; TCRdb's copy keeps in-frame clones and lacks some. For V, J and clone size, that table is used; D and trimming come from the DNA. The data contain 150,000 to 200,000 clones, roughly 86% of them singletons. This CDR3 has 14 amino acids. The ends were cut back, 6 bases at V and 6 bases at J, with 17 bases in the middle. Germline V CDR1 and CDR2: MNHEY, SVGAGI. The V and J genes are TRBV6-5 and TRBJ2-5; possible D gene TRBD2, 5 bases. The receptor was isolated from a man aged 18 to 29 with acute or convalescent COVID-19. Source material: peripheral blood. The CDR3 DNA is TGTGCCAGCAGCAACGGGAAGACGGCAAAGACCCAGTACTTC. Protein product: CASSNGKTAKTQYF.